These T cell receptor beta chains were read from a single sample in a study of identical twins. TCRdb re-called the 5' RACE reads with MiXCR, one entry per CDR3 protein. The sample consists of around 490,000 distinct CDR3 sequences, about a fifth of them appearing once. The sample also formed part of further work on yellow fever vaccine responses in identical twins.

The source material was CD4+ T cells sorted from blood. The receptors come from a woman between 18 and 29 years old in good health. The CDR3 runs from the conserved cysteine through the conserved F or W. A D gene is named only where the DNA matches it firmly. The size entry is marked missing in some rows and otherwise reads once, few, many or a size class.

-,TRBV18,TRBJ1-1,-,TGTGCCAGCTCACCCCCGCCACTTCTTGGGACTGAAGCTTTCTTT,CASSPPPLLGTEAFF
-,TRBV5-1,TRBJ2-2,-,TGCGCCAGCAGGTTGCACCCAGGAAACACCGGGGAGCTGTTTTTT,CASRLHPGNTGELFF
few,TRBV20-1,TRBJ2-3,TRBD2,TGCAGTGCCGCAGGACTAGCGGGGGGTACAGATACGCAGTATTTT,CSAAGLAGGTDTQYF
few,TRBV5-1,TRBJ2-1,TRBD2,TGCGCCAGCAGCCCCCTGGGACTAGCGGGAGTTAAGAGCTCCTACAATGAGCAGTTCTTC,CASSPLGLAGVKSSYNEQFF
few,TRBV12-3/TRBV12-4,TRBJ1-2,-,TGTGCCAGCAGGACAGATCTCTATGGCTACACCTTC,CASRTDLYGYTF
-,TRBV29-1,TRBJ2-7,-,TGCAGCGCAACCACTCTGGGGTACGAGCAGTACTTC,CSATTLGYEQYF
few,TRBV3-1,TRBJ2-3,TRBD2,TGTGCCAGCAGGGGAGTAGCGGGGGGGAGAGGCACAGATACGCAGTATTTT,CASRGVAGGRGTDTQYF
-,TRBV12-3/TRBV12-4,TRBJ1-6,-,TGTGCCAGCAGTAGGGGCGTGGGTAATTCACCCCTCCACTTT,CASSRGVGNSPLHF
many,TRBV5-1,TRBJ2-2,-,TGCGCCAGCAGCCCCGGGGGAGGTGGAACCGGGGAGCTGTTTTTT,CASSPGGGGTGELFF
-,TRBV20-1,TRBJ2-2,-,TGCAGTGCTAAGCCTAGCCAACCGAACACCGGGGAGCTGTTTTTT,CSAKPSQPNTGELFF
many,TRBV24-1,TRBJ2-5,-,TGTGCCACCAGTGACCGACGGACGACTAGCCAAGAGACCCAGTACTTC,CATSDRRTTSQETQYF
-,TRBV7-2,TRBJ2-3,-,TGTGCCAGCAGCCAGTCGGGGGATCGCACAGATACGCAGTATTTT,CASSQSGDRTDTQYF
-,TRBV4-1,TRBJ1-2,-,TGCGCCAGCAGCCAGGACCAGACGGACGGGTATGGCTACACCTTC,CASSQDQTDGYGYTF
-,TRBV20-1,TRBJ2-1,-,TGCAGTGCTAGCATCGGGCACAATGAGCAGTTCTTC,CSASIGHNEQFF
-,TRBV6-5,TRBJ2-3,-,TGTGCCAGCAGTTACTCGGGGGCTAGCACAGATACGCAGTATTTT,CASSYSGASTDTQYF
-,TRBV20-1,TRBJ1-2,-,TGCAGTGCTAGAGCAGATACGGATGACTACACCTTC,CSARADTDDYTF
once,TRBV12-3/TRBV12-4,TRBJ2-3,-,TGTGCCAGCAGCTTGGGTTTGAGGGATGAATGGGATACGCAGTATTTT,CASSLGLRDEWDTQYF
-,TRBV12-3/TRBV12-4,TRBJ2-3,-,TGTGCCAGCAGTTTATTACTCTCGAGGGATACGCAGTATTTT,CASSLLLSRDTQYF
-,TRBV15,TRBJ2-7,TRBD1,TGTGCCACCAGCAGCGGACAGGCTCAGTACTTC,CATSSGQAQYF
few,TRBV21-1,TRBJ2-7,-,TGTGCCCACAGGCAGACGAAGGAGCGGGAGGAACCCCACGAGCAGTACTTC,CAHRQTKEREEPHEQYF
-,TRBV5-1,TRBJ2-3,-,TGCGCCAGCAGCCGGACGGACCCTAGCACAGATACGCAGTATTTT,CASSRTDPSTDTQYF
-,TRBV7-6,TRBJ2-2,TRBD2,TGTGCCAGCAGCCTCCTTGGACTAGCAAGGAACGGGGAGCTGTTTTTT,CASSLLGLARNGELFF
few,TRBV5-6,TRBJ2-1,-,TGTGCCAGCAGCCCCAACAGGCTCCTCTCGGAGGTTGAGCAGTTCTTC,CASSPNRLLSEVEQFF
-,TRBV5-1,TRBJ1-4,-,TGCGCCAGCAGCTTGATCGGCCAGGATGAAAAACTGTTTTTT,CASSLIGQDEKLFF
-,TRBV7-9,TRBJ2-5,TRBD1,TGTGCCAGCAGCCAACAGGGGGCAGAGACCCAGTACTTC,CASSQQGAETQYF
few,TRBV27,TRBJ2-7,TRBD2,TGTGCCAGCAGTTTGGGACTAGCGGAGACCTACGAGCAGTACTTC,CASSLGLAETYEQYF
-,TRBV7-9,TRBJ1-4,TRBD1,TGTGCCAGCAGCTCGGGACAGGGCTTGGGGACTAATGAAAAACTGTTTTTT,CASSSGQGLGTNEKLFF
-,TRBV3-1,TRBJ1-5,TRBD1,TGTGCCAGCAGCCACACAGGGGGCGACCAGCCCCAGCATTTT,CASSHTGGDQPQHF
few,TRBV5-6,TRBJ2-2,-,TGTGCCAGCAGCAAGGGGTTTCCTAACACCGGGGAGCTGTTTTTT,CASSKGFPNTGELFF
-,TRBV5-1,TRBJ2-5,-,TGCGCCAGCAGCTTGGCTCTTAACGCCGAAGAGACCCAGTACTTC,CASSLALNAEETQYF
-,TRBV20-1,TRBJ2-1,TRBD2,TGCAGTGCTAGACTAGCGGGAGTGTACTACAATGAGCAGTTCTTC,CSARLAGVYYNEQFF
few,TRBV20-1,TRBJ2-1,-,TGCAGTGCTATGAAACGGGGGGCTGCCCCCTACAATGAGCAGTTCTTC,CSAMKRGAAPYNEQFF
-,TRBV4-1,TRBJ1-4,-,TGCGCCAGCAGCCTGGTTGGGGTTGAAAAACTGTTTTTT,CASSLVGVEKLFF
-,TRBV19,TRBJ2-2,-,TGTGCCAGTAGTATACAGGGTTACACCGGGGAGCTGTTTTTT,CASSIQGYTGELFF